These T cell receptor beta chains were read from a single sample in a study of OX40 agonist ivuxolimab in advanced cancers. Assay used: immunoSEQ multiplex PCR; TCRdb lists only in-frame clones, some missing. Among tens of thousands of clones listed, 85% to 95% were seen once. The sequenced sample was CD4+ or CD8+ T cells sorted from blood, obtained in a trial of the OX40 agonist ivuxolimab. Receptors originate from an adult with an advanced solid tumor such as melanoma, head and neck, liver or kidney cancer. CDR3s include the opening cysteine and the closing phenylalanine or tryptophan. D genes are given only for firm matches. Expanded clones are given a class, and other clones once, few, many or no size at all.

cdr3_aa: CASSLTGEFDYGYTF
cdr3_nt: TGTGCCAGCAGTTTAACAGGGGAGTTCGACTATGGCTACACCTTC
clone_size: once
d_call: TRBD1
j_call: TRBJ1-2
v_call: TRBV27

cdr3_aa: CASSLLLQGNYEQYF
cdr3_nt: TGTGCCAGCAGTTTATTACTACAGGGCAACTACGAGCAGTACTTC
clone_size: -
d_call: -
j_call: TRBJ2-7
v_call: TRBV28

cdr3_aa: CASSSTSPLGEQYF
cdr3_nt: TGTGCCAGTAGTTCTACAAGTCCCTTGGGCGAGCAGTACTTC
clone_size: -
d_call: -
j_call: TRBJ2-7
v_call: TRBV19

cdr3_aa: CASSLGASEGGQPQHF
cdr3_nt: TGTGCCAGCAGCTTGGGGGCCTCGGAGGGAGGTCAGCCCCAGCATTTT
clone_size: -
d_call: -
j_call: TRBJ1-5
v_call: TRBV5-5

cdr3_aa: CASSFRDRALEETQYF
cdr3_nt: TGTGCCAGTAGTTTCCGGGACAGGGCGTTAGAAGAGACCCAGTACTTC
clone_size: -
d_call: TRBD1
j_call: TRBJ2-5
v_call: TRBV19

cdr3_aa: CASSLGGLGQFF
cdr3_nt: TGTGCCAGCAGCTTAGGGGGTCTGGGGCAGTTCTTC
clone_size: -
d_call: -
j_call: TRBJ2-1
v_call: TRBV7-9

cdr3_aa: CASNRRLAGGYEQYF
cdr3_nt: TGTGCCAGCAATCGCCGTCTAGCGGGGGGATACGAGCAGTACTTC
clone_size: -
d_call: TRBD2
j_call: TRBJ2-7
v_call: TRBV28

cdr3_aa: CASSPPSPGYTF
cdr3_nt: TGTGCCAGCAGTCCCCCAAGTCCGGGCTACACCTTC
clone_size: -
d_call: -
j_call: TRBJ1-2
v_call: TRBV28

cdr3_aa: CASSLWQGRVETQYF
cdr3_nt: TGTGCCAGCAGTTTATGGCAGGGTAGGGTAGAGACCCAGTACTTC
clone_size: once
d_call: -
j_call: TRBJ2-5
v_call: TRBV28

cdr3_aa: CASSAGTSGPYEQYF
cdr3_nt: TGTGCCAGTAGTGCCGGGACTAGCGGACCCTACGAGCAGTACTTC
clone_size: -
d_call: TRBD2
j_call: TRBJ2-7
v_call: TRBV19

cdr3_aa: CASSANLLGPTTNEKLFF
cdr3_nt: TGTGCCAGCAGCGCCAACCTCCTCGGTCCCACAACTAATGAAAAACTGTTTTTT
clone_size: -
d_call: -
j_call: TRBJ1-4
v_call: TRBV5-4

cdr3_aa: CASSLSPTGSGEQYF
cdr3_nt: TGTGCCAGCAGTTTATCGCCGACAGGCTCTGGCGAGCAGTACTTC
clone_size: medium-sized
d_call: -
j_call: TRBJ2-7
v_call: TRBV27

cdr3_aa: CASSSLAPSYNEQFF
cdr3_nt: TGTGCCAGCAGCTCACTGGCGCCCTCCTACAATGAGCAGTTCTTC
clone_size: -
d_call: -
j_call: TRBJ2-1
v_call: TRBV7-9